The 5 T cell receptor beta chains reported below all come from one sample, sequenced in a study of T-cell reconstitution after alpha-beta-depleted transplantation in children. As it was prepared, the TCRbeta library received unique molecular identifiers. TCRdb reprocessed the PCR reads via MiXCR and lists one record per CDR3 protein. The sample holds hundreds of thousands of distinct CDR3 sequences; about 9.5% are singletons and the top ten take roughly 7%. Source: PBMCs, taken before TCRalphabeta/CD19-depleted stem cell transplant. All receptors derive from a boy under three years old with acute myeloid leukemia, due to receive a stem cell transplant.

This clonotype was seen repeatedly, ten times or more. The gene calls are TRBV7-9 and TRBJ2-3; D possibly uses TRBD1 or TRBD2 (5 bases each). Germline CDR1 and CDR2: SEHNR and FQNEAQ (reference sequence). Trimming pared 4 bases from V and 0 bases from J, leaving 11 bases between. The CDR3 spans 15 residues. The CDR3 reads CASSSTGASTDTQYF. CDR3 in DNA: TGTGCCAGCAGCTCCACCGGGGCTAGCACAGATACGCAGTATTTT.

This clonotype has at least ten counts. V usage is TRBV4-1 and J usage is TRBJ2-1; D is ambiguous. In germline, CDR1 is MGHRA, CDR2 YSYEKL. Trimming removed 3 bases at V and 0 bases at J, with 12 bases between. CDR3 length: 16 amino acids. CDR3 residues: CASSQSRVSSYNEQFF. CDR3 in DNA: TGCGCCAGCAGCCAGTCTAGGGTCAGCTCCTACAATGAGCAGTTCTTC.

This clonotype was counted ten times or more. V and J are TRBV20-1 and TRBJ2-7; 10 bases are a match to TRBD1. Unmatched junction bases numbered 5, after V lost 5 bases and J lost 1 base. The CDR3 spans 14 residues. Germline CDR1 is DFQATT and CDR2 is SNEGSKA (reference sequence). The DNA of the CDR3 is TGCAGTGCTGGGGGACAGGGGACTTCCTACGAGCAGTACTTC. Encoded protein: CSAGGQGTSYEQYF.

This clonotype was seen more than once but under ten times. J is TRBJ1-2 and V is TRBV12-3 or TRBV12-4, with D possibly TRBD1 on 5 matching bases. This CDR3 region has 13 residues. Trimming cost V 0 bases and J 8 bases, with 10 bases left between them. The CDR3 nucleotides read TGTGCCAGCAGTTTAGCGCCAGGGCGGGGCTACACCTTC. It encodes CASSLAPGRGYTF.

This clonotype has at least ten counts. The chain joins TRBV5-8 to TRBJ1-6; D ambiguous. The V gene lost 4 bases and the J gene lost 7 bases, with 12 bases spanning the gap. The CDR3 spans 14 residues. The V gene's germline CDR1 is SGHTS and CDR2 YDEGEE. The CDR3 sequence: CASSPTRRNSPLHF. The CDR3 DNA is TGTGCCAGCAGCCCTACTCGGAGGAATTCACCCCTCCACTTT. Based on the CDR3 plus reference TRBV5-8 and TRBJ1-6, the full variable domain is EAGVTQSPTHLIKTRGQQATLRCSPISGHTSVYWYQQALGLGLQFLLWYDEGEERNRGNFPPRFSGRQFPNYSSELNVNALELEDSALYLCASSPTRRNSPLHFGNGTRLTVT.